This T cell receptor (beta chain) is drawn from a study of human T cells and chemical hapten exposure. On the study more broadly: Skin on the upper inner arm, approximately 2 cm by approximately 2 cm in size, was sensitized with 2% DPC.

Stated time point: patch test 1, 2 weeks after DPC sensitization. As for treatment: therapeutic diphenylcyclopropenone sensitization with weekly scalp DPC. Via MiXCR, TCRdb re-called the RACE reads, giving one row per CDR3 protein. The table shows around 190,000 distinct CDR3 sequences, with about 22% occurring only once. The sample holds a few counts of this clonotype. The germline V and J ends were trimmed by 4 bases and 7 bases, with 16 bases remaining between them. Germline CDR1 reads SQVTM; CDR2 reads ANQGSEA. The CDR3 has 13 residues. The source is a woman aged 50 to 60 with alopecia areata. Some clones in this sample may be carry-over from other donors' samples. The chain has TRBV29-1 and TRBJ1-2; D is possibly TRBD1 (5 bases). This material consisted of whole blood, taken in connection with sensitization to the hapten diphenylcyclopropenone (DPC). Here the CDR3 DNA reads TGCAGCGTTGCCCCAGGGTCTGACTTTGGCTACACCTTC. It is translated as CSVAPGSDFGYTF.